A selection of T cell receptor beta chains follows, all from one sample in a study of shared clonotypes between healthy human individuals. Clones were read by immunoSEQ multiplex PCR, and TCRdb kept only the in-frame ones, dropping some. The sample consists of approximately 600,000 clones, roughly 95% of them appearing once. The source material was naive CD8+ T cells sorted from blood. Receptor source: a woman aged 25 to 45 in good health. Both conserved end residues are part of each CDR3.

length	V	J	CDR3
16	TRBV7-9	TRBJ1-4	CASSLALDTANEKLFF
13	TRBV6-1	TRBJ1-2	CASSGSRRDGYTF
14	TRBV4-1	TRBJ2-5	CASSQVGTGREQYF
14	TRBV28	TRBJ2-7	CASSLKFDWHEQYF
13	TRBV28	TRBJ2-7	CARGSNPSYEQYF
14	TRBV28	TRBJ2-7	CASSQAGQGNEQYF
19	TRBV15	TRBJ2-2	CATSRVITSGFKRAGELFF
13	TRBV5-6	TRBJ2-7	CASSYGTVYEQYF
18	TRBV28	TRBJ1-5	CASSPSRTWGYSNQPQHF
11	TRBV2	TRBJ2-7	CASGVDGEQYF
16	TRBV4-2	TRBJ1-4	CASSQGWEGPNEKLFF
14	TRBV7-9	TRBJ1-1	CASSLVGGAAEAFF
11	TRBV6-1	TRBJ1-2	CAGSTAYGYTF
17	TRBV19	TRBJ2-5	CASSIDHPGGESETQYF
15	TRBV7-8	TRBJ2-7	CASSPTTSGWYEQYF
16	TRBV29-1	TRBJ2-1	CSEQGLAGTLRGEQFF
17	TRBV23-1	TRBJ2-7	CASSPVGRDVPSYEQYF
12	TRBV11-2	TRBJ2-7	CASSLISTEQYF
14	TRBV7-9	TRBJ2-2	CASPRGMNTGELFF
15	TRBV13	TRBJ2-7	CASSFWGQGDYEQYF
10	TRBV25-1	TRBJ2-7	CASGSYEQYF
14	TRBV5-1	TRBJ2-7	CASSNGRASYEQYF
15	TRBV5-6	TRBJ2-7	CASSLGAGGIYEQYF
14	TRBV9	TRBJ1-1	CASSGQEGNTEAFF
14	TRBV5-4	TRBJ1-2	CASSPDRGHYGYTF
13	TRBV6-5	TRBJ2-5	CASLAGDFGTQYF
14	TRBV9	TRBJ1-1	CASSVGGLGTEAFF
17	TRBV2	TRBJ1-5	CASSGWLRGAGNQPQHF
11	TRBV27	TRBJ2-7	CRVGNQWEQYF
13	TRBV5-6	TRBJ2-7	CASSWDRTYEQYF
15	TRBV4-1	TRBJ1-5	CASSQEGGGNQPQHF
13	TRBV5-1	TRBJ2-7	CASSGRALDEQYF
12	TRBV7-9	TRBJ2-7	CASSQRLGEQYF
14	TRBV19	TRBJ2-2	CASSIVAGTGELFF
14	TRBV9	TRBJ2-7	CASSVGGLTYEQYF
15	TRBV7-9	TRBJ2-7	CASSNRLAGSYEQYF
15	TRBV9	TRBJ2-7	CASSVESGRTYEQYF
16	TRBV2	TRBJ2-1	CASSVGRGGSYNEQFF
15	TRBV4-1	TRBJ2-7	CASSQIGTGVYEQYF